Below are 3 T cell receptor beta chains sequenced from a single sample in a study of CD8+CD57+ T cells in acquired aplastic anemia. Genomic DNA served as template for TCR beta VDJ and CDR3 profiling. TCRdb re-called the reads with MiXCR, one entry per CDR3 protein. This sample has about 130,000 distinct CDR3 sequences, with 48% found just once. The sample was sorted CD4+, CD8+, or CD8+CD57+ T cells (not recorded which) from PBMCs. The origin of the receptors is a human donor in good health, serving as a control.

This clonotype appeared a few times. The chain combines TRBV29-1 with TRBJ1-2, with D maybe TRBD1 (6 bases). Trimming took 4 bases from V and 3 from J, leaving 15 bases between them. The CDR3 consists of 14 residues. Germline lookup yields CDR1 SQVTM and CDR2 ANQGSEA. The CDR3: CSVVGSGVDYGYTF. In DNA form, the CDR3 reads TGCAGCGTTGTAGGGTCAGGGGTTGACTATGGCTACACCTTC.

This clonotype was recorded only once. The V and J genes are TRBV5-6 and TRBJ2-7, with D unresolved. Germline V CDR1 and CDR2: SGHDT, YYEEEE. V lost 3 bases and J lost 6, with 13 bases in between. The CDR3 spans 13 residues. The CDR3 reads CASSSLPGSEQYF. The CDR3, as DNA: TGTGCCAGCAGCTCCCTCCCAGGCTCCGAGCAGTACTTC.

The CDR3 DNA reads as TGTGCCAGCAGTATGTACACTGAAGCTTTCTTT. Its protein is CASSMYTEAFF. The chain combines TRBV2 with TRBJ1-1; unclear D gene. Looked up from germline, CDR1 is SNHLY and CDR2 is FYNNEI. CDR3 length: 11 residues. The ends were cut back, 5 bases at V and 3 bases at J, with 4 bases in the middle.